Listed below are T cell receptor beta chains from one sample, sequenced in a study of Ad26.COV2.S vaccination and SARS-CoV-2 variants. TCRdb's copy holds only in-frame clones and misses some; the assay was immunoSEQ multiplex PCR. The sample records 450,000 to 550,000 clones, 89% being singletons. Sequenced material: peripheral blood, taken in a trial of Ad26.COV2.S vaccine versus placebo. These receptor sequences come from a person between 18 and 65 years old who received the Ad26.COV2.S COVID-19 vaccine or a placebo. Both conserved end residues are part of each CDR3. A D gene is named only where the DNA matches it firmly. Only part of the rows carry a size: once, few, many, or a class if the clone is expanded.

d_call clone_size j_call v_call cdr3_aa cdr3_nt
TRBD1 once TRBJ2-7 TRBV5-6 CASTGTDEQYF TGTGCCAGCACAGGGACAGATGAGCAGTACTTC
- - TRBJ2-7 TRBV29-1 CSVGGGSSYEQYF TGCAGCGTTGGAGGCGGTAGCTCCTACGAGCAGTACTTC
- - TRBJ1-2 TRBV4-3 CASSQDGTRGSDGYTF TGCGCCAGCAGCCAAGATGGGACCAGGGGATCGGATGGCTACACCTTC
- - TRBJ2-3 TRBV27 CASSLNPHTDTQYF TGTGCCAGCAGCCTAAATCCCCACACAGATACGCAGTATTTT
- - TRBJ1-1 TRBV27 CASSLSPGTLTEAFF TGTGCCAGCAGTTTATCCCCGGGGACCCTCACTGAAGCTTTCTTT
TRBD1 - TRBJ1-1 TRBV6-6 CASSVSGTGDTEAFF TGTGCCAGCAGTGTCTCCGGGACAGGGGACACTGAAGCTTTCTTT
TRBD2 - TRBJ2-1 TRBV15 CATSRGDRTSGGGVDEQFF TGTGCCACCAGCAGAGGGGACCGGACTAGCGGGGGGGGAGTGGATGAGCAGTTCTTC
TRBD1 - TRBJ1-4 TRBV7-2 CASSARQGVEEKLFF TGTGCCAGCAGCGCCCGACAGGGGGTGGAGGAAAAACTGTTTTTT
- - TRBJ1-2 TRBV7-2 CASSLGEGGYTF TGTGCCAGCAGCTTAGGGGAAGGCGGCTACACCTTC
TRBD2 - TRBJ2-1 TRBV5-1 CASSWGLADWNEQFF TGCGCCAGCAGCTGGGGACTAGCGGATTGGAATGAGCAGTTCTTC
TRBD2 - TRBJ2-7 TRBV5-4 CASSLGGSGYEQYF TGTGCCAGCAGCTTGGGGGGTAGCGGGTACGAGCAGTACTTC
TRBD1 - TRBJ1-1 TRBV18 CASSPSRQGVTEAFF TGTGCCAGCTCACCATCCCGACAGGGGGTCACTGAAGCTTTCTTT
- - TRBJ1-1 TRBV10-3 CAISESRQGNTEAFF TGTGCCATCAGTGAGTCTCGGCAGGGTAACACTGAAGCTTTCTTT
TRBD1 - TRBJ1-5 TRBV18 CASSQGQGDQPQHF TGTGCCAGCTCACAGGGACAGGGAGATCAGCCCCAGCATTTT
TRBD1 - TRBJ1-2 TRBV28 CASSSPGTGDYGYTF TGTGCCAGCAGTTCCCCCGGGACAGGGGACTATGGCTACACCTTC
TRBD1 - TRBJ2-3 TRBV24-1 CATSDIADRVADTQYF TGTGCCACCAGTGATATCGCGGACAGGGTAGCAGATACGCAGTATTTT
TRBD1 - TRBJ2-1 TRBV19 CASSTGVEQFF TGTGCCAGTAGCACAGGGGTTGAGCAGTTCTTC
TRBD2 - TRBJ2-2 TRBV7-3 CASSFGPGGGNTGELFF TGTGCCAGCAGCTTTGGTCCCGGCGGGGGGAACACCGGGGAGCTGTTTTTT
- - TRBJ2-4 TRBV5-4 CASSPDLGAKNIQYF TGTGCCAGCAGCCCGGATTTAGGGGCCAAAAACATTCAGTACTTC
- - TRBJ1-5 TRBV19 CASSMIAWGGVLNSNQPQHF TGTGCCAGTAGTATGATCGCTTGGGGGGGGGTGCTCAATAGCAATCAGCCCCAGCATTTT
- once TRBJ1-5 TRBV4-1 CASSRLAQGPGPQHF TGCGCCAGCAGCCGGTTAGCGCAGGGACCTGGGCCCCAGCATTTT
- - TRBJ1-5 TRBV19 CASQTTQWVSNQPQHF TGTGCCAGCCAGACTACTCAGTGGGTGAGCAATCAGCCCCAGCATTTT
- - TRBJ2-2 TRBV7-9 CASSFYSRGAKAGELFF TGTGCCAGCAGCTTCTATTCGCGCGGGGCGAAGGCCGGGGAGCTGTTTTTT
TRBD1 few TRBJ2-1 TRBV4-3 CASSTRQGDNEQFF TGCGCCAGCAGCACCCGACAGGGCGACAATGAGCAGTTCTTC
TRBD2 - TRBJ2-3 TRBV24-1 CATSDLKTSGSPPQYF TGTGCCACCAGTGATTTGAAAACTAGCGGGAGCCCCCCGCAGTATTTT
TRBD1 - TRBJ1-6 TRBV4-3 CASSQETGENSPLHF TGCGCCAGCAGCCAAGAGACAGGGGAAAATTCACCCCTCCACTTT
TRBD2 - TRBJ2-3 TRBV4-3 CASSQGLAGGLDTQYF TGCGCCAGCAGCCAAGGTCTAGCGGGGGGATTAGATACGCAGTATTTT
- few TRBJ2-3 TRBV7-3 CASSLGGWGTDTQYF TGTGCCAGCAGCTTAGGGGGATGGGGGACAGATACGCAGTATTTT
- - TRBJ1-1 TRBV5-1 CASSLQGFTEAFF TGCGCCAGCAGCCTACAGGGATTTACTGAAGCTTTCTTT
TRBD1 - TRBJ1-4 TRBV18 CASSPFGQGDEKLFF TGTGCCAGCTCACCATTTGGACAGGGAGATGAAAAACTGTTTTTT
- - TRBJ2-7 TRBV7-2 CASSIGDFIGYEQYF TGTGCCAGCAGCATTGGGGACTTCATCGGCTACGAGCAGTACTTC
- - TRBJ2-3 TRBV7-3 CASSLQGLPTDTQYF TGTGCCAGCAGCTTACAAGGACTACCCACAGATACGCAGTATTTT
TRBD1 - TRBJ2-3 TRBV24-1 CATSDSTGVTDTQYF TGTGCCACCAGTGATTCGACAGGGGTAACAGATACGCAGTATTTT
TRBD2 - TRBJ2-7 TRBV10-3 CAIKAGDVSYEQYF TGTGCCATCAAGGCGGGGGACGTCTCCTACGAGCAGTACTTC
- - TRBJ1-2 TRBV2 CASSDEGYGYTF TGTGCCAGCAGTGACGAGGGGTATGGCTACACCTTC
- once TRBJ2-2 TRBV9 CASSVAIATGGELFF TGTGCCAGCAGCGTAGCGATCGCCACGGGAGGGGAGCTGTTTTTT
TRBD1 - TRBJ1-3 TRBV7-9 CASSPTGGAGNTIYF TGTGCCAGCAGTCCCACAGGGGGTGCCGGAAACACCATATATTTT
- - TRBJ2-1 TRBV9 CASSVSGSPPSFF TGTGCCAGCAGCGTATCCGGGTCCCCCCCCAGCTTCTTC
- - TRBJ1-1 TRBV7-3 CASSSQANTEAFF TGTGCCAGCAGCTCACAGGCTAACACTGAAGCTTTCTTT
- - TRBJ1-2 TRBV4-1 CASSLFGPAAYGYTF TGCGCCAGCAGCCTCTTCGGTCCGGCCGCCTATGGCTACACCTTC
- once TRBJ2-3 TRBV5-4 CASSMTGGTDTQYF TGTGCCAGCAGCATGACAGGAGGCACAGATACGCAGTATTTT
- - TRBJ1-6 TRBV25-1 CASSEDSKGWRSPLHF TGTGCCAGCAGTGAAGACAGTAAAGGGTGGAGATCACCCCTCCACTTT
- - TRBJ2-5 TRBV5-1 CASSLILADQETQYF TGCGCCAGCAGCCTGATCTTAGCGGACCAAGAGACCCAGTACTTC
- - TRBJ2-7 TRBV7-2 CASSLPGRLPYEQYF TGTGCCAGCAGCTTACCGGGACGCCTTCCCTACGAGCAGTACTTC
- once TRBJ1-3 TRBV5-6 CASSPLDRGNTIYF TGTGCCAGCAGCCCCCTCGATAGAGGAAACACCATATATTTT
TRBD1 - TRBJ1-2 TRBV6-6 CASSYGGTAYGYTF TGTGCCAGCAGTTACGGGGGGACAGCCTATGGCTACACCTTC
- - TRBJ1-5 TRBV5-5 CASSLFPGSNQPQHF TGTGCCAGCAGCTTGTTTCCGGGGAGCAATCAGCCCCAGCATTTT
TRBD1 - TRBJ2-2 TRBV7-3 CASSLKWDRDHTGELFF TGTGCCAGCAGCTTAAAATGGGACAGGGATCACACCGGGGAGCTGTTTTTT
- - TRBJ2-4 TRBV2 CASSEQSDIQYF TGTGCCAGCAGTGAGCAATCGGACATTCAGTACTTC
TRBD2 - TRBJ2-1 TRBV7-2 CASSPRRAGGSYEQFF TGTGCCAGCAGCCCCCGCAGAGCGGGAGGTAGCTATGAGCAGTTCTTC
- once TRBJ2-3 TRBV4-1 CASSQDLRGLTQYF TGCGCCAGCAGCCAAGATCTTCGGGGACTGACGCAGTATTTT
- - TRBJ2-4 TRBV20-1 CSATPEGIQYF TGCAGTGCCACTCCCGAGGGCATTCAGTACTTC
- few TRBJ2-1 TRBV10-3 CAISEPKPGTRQFF TGTGCCATCAGTGAGCCGAAACCCGGGACACGGCAGTTCTTC
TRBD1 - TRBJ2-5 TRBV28 CASRRRDRGETQYF TGTGCCAGCAGGCGCCGGGACAGGGGAGAGACCCAGTACTTC
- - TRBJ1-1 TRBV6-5 CASSYGSMNTEAFF TGTGCCAGCAGTTACGGGTCAATGAACACTGAAGCTTTCTTT
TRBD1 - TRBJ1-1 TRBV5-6 CASSWGQGNTEAFF TGTGCCAGCAGCTGGGGACAGGGCAACACTGAAGCTTTCTTT
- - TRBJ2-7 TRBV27 CASRSQGLGEQYF TGTGCCAGCAGGTCACAGGGCCTTGGTGAGCAGTACTTC
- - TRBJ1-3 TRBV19 CASSIFGGGNTIYF TGTGCCAGTAGTATCTTTGGCGGTGGAAACACCATATATTTT
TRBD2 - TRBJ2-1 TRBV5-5 CASSSIAGEQFF TGTGCCAGCAGCTCCATAGCGGGTGAGCAGTTCTTC
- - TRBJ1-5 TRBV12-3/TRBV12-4 CASKVENQPQHF TGTGCCAGCAAGGTGGAGAATCAGCCCCAGCATTTT